This is a list of T cell receptor beta chains from one sample in a study of shared T cell receptors in the human thymus. TCRdb keeps only in-frame clones here, not all; method: immunoSEQ multiplex PCR. The data hold hundreds of thousands of clones, with approximately 80% observed a single time. Separately, the same data were catalogued under a study of human thymus T cells.

What was sequenced was thymocytes. The receptors stem from a boy in the first two years of life with a congenital heart defect. Both conserved end residues are part of each CDR3. Fields, in order: V gene, J gene, D gene, clone size, CDR3 protein, CDR3 DNA. The D gene is left open where the match is weak. Not every row has a clone size; where given, it reads once, few, many or a size class.

TRBV5-1	TRBJ1-2	TRBD1	-	CASSLRTGDHTNYGYTF	TGCGCCAGCAGCTTGAGGACAGGGGACCATACCAACTATGGCTACACCTTC
TRBV6-1	TRBJ2-5	TRBD1	-	CASRDDRVEETQYF	TGTGCCAGCAGGGACGACAGGGTCGAGGAGACCCAGTACTTC
TRBV13	TRBJ2-1	TRBD2	-	CASSPGTSEHNEQFF	TGTGCCAGCAGCCCCGGGACTAGCGAGCACAATGAGCAGTTCTTC
TRBV19	TRBJ2-3	-	few	CASSTGTQDTQYF	TGTGCCAGTAGCACCGGGACACAAGATACGCAGTATTTT
TRBV6-1	TRBJ2-7	-	-	CASSEAGGPRNF	TGTGCCAGCAGTGAAGCGGGGGGACCCCGAAACTTC
TRBV2	TRBJ1-2	-	-	CASSERGGYTF	TGTGCCAGCAGTGAAAGAGGGGGCTACACCTTC
TRBV27	TRBJ2-2	TRBD1	few	CASSFSGTGGSTGELFF	TGTGCCAGCAGTTTCTCCGGGACAGGGGGCTCGACCGGGGAGCTGTTTTTT
TRBV15	TRBJ1-5	TRBD1	-	CATSSGQGRFQPQHF	TGTGCCACCAGCAGCGGACAGGGACGATTTCAGCCCCAGCATTTT
TRBV6-5	TRBJ2-7	-	-	CASSPGGGPYEQYF	TGTGCCAGCAGCCCAGGGGGAGGACCCTACGAGCAGTACTTC
TRBV7-2	TRBJ2-3	-	-	CASSSKGGHTDTQYF	TGTGCCAGCAGCTCTAAAGGGGGACACACAGATACGCAGTATTTT
TRBV5-1	TRBJ2-1	TRBD2	few	CASSLGGRAYNEQFF	TGCGCCAGCAGCTTGGGCGGGAGGGCCTACAATGAGCAGTTCTTC
TRBV27	TRBJ2-7	-	-	CASSPTPPEQYF	TGTGCCAGCAGCCCCACACCCCCCGAGCAGTACTTC
TRBV28	TRBJ2-3	TRBD1	-	CASSLGRGRQDTQYF	TGTGCCAGCAGTTTAGGTAGGGGGCGACAGGATACGCAGTATTTT
TRBV7-8	TRBJ1-1	-	-	CASSTPGERAFF	TGTGCCAGCAGCACCCCCGGGGAAAGAGCTTTCTTT
TRBV25-1	TRBJ1-4	-	once	CASRQGATNEKLFF	TGTGCCAGCCGCCAAGGGGCAACTAATGAAAAACTGTTTTTT
TRBV12-5	TRBJ2-1	TRBD2	few	CASGLVPGASGSYNEQFF	TGTGCTAGTGGTTTGGTACCGGGAGCTAGCGGGAGCTACAATGAGCAGTTCTTC
TRBV7-3	TRBJ2-7	TRBD2	-	CASSLAGAEQYF	TGTGCCAGCAGCCTAGCGGGAGCCGAGCAGTACTTC
TRBV6-5	TRBJ2-7	-	-	CASSPYSSYEQYF	TGTGCCAGCAGTCCATATAGCTCCTACGAGCAGTACTTC
TRBV4-1	TRBJ2-7	TRBD2	few	CASSQGLAGLYYEQYF	TGCGCCAGCAGCCAGGGTCTAGCGGGTCTTTACTACGAGCAGTACTTC
TRBV14	TRBJ2-5	TRBD2	-	CASSQGSRGTSGSRVVRTQYF	TGTGCCAGCAGCCAAGGATCCCGGGGGACTAGCGGGAGTCGGGTGGTGAGGACCCAGTACTTC
TRBV7-2	TRBJ2-3	-	-	CASSSPNGTQYF	TGTGCCAGCAGCTCCCCCAATGGCACGCAGTATTTT
TRBV2	TRBJ2-3	TRBD2	-	CASSETGGRADTQYF	TGTGCCAGCAGTGAGACGGGAGGGAGGGCAGATACGCAGTATTTT
TRBV2	TRBJ1-2	-	-	CASSDQVLHRNYGYTF	TGTGCCAGCAGTGACCAGGTACTCCACCGTAACTATGGCTACACCTTC
TRBV6-6	TRBJ1-1	TRBD1	few	CASSKQGGYTEAFF	TGTGCCAGCAGCAAACAGGGGGGATACACTGAAGCTTTCTTT
TRBV5-6	TRBJ2-3	TRBD2	-	CASSLEAGGRTQYF	TGTGCCAGCAGCTTGGAAGCGGGAGGGCGGACGCAGTATTTT
TRBV6-6	TRBJ2-7	-	-	CASSYRGSSYEQYF	TGTGCCAGCAGTTACCGAGGGAGCTCCTACGAGCAGTACTTC
TRBV6-1	TRBJ2-1	TRBD2	few	CASVIAGGPSNEQFF	TGTGCCAGCGTAATAGCGGGAGGGCCGAGTAATGAGCAGTTCTTC
TRBV4-3	TRBJ2-3	-	-	CASSQDPRKQRTDTQYF	TGCGCCAGCAGCCAAGATCCCCGGAAACAGCGCACAGATACGCAGTATTTT
TRBV6-1	TRBJ2-1	TRBD2	-	CASSAQLAGYENEQFF	TGTGCCAGCAGTGCGCAGCTAGCGGGATACGAGAATGAGCAGTTCTTC
TRBV14	TRBJ1-3	-	-	CASSQGPAGNTIYF	TGTGCCAGCAGCCAAGGCCCGGCTGGAAACACCATATATTTT
TRBV7-2	TRBJ2-3	TRBD2	-	CASSLGREPTDTQYF	TGTGCCAGCAGCCTGGGGCGGGAGCCCACAGATACGCAGTATTTT
TRBV19	TRBJ2-2	-	-	CASSIDRAEGDGTGELFF	TGTGCCAGTAGTATAGATCGGGCAGAGGGGGATGGGACCGGGGAGCTGTTTTTT
TRBV7-9	TRBJ2-7	TRBD2	-	CASSLGGLAGVGAYEQYF	TGTGCCAGCAGCTTAGGGGGACTAGCGGGAGTAGGGGCCTACGAGCAGTACTTC
TRBV5-1	TRBJ2-3	TRBD2	-	CASSLTSGGGSTDTQYF	TGCGCCAGCAGCTTGACTAGCGGGGGGGGTAGCACAGATACGCAGTATTTT
TRBV27	TRBJ1-1	-	-	CASSPQRRMDTEAFF	TGTGCCAGCAGTCCCCAACGGCGGATGGACACTGAAGCTTTCTTT
TRBV9	TRBJ2-3	TRBD2	-	CASSARMTSGSPPDTQYF	TGTGCCAGCAGCGCACGGATGACTAGCGGGAGCCCCCCAGATACGCAGTATTTT
TRBV29-1	TRBJ2-5	-	-	CSVAGIHKETQYF	TGCAGCGTTGCTGGCATCCACAAAGAGACCCAGTACTTC
TRBV9	TRBJ2-3	TRBD2	-	CASSVGLAESGRTDTQYF	TGTGCCAGCAGTGTAGGACTAGCGGAAAGCGGGAGGACAGATACGCAGTATTTT
TRBV10-3	TRBJ1-2	-	-	CATRSWGLPNYGYTF	TGTGCCACCAGGTCCTGGGGGCTACCTAACTATGGCTACACCTTC
TRBV5-5	TRBJ2-7	-	-	CASSQGRMPGESAYEQYF	TGTGCCAGCAGCCAGGGGCGGATGCCAGGGGAGAGCGCCTACGAGCAGTACTTC
TRBV6-1	TRBJ1-1	-	-	CASIGGGRTEAFF	TGTGCCAGCATAGGGGGGGGGCGGACTGAAGCTTTCTTT
TRBV29-1	TRBJ2-3	TRBD2	-	CSVGRGLAAERTDTQYF	TGCAGCGTTGGGCGGGGACTAGCGGCCGAGAGGACAGATACGCAGTATTTT
TRBV18	TRBJ1-5	-	few	CASSRGGQPQHF	TGTGCCAGCTCCCGGGGGGGGCAGCCCCAGCATTTT
TRBV15	TRBJ1-5	-	-	CATSPEGRVGFSNQPQHF	TGTGCCACCAGCCCTGAAGGCAGGGTAGGTTTTAGCAATCAGCCCCAGCATTTT
TRBV5-1	TRBJ1-1	-	-	CASRPEGMSAEAFF	TGCGCCAGCAGACCGGAGGGGATGAGCGCTGAAGCTTTCTTT
TRBV6-5	TRBJ2-3	TRBD2	-	CASRSASGSRDTQYF	TGTGCCAGCAGATCAGCTAGCGGGAGTAGAGATACGCAGTATTTT
TRBV11-1	TRBJ2-1	TRBD2	-	CASSDGTSGSLLYNEQFF	TGTGCCAGCAGCGACGGGACTAGCGGGAGCCTCCTTTACAATGAGCAGTTCTTC
TRBV14	TRBJ2-6	-	-	CASSPIRQARSGANVLTF	TGTGCCAGCAGCCCGATACGGCAGGCGCGCTCTGGGGCCAACGTCCTGACTTTC
TRBV11-2	TRBJ2-1	TRBD1	-	CASSLSGTGPHEQFF	TGTGCCAGCAGCTTATCCGGGACAGGGCCCCATGAGCAGTTCTTC
TRBV28	TRBJ2-4	-	once	CASRISDINIQYF	TGTGCCAGCAGGATTTCGGACATCAACATTCAGTACTTC
TRBV5-1	TRBJ1-1	-	-	CASSPKFWRAAFF	TGCGCCAGCAGCCCCAAGTTTTGGAGGGCGGCTTTCTTT
TRBV15	TRBJ1-4	-	-	CATSRDLAASVERGEKLFF	TGTGCCACCAGCAGAGATTTGGCCGCAAGCGTGGAACGGGGTGAAAAACTGTTTTTT
TRBV27	TRBJ2-1	TRBD2	-	CASSLWTSGTYNEQFF	TGTGCCAGCAGTTTATGGACTAGCGGGACCTACAATGAGCAGTTCTTC
TRBV5-8	TRBJ2-7	TRBD1	-	CASSFGHRGHDEQYF	TGTGCCAGCAGCTTCGGGCACAGGGGGCACGACGAGCAGTACTTC
TRBV5-4	TRBJ2-3	TRBD2	-	CASSLVWGRETDTQYF	TGTGCCAGCAGCTTGGTCTGGGGGAGGGAAACAGATACGCAGTATTTT